This T cell receptor beta chain was captured in a study of T cells expressing NK-cell markers (dated by TCRdb to 2020 to 2022). General notes on the study: TCR beta-chain repertoires were profiled in sorted CD3+CD56+NKG2C+, CD3+CD56+NKG2C- and CD3+CD56-NKG2C+ T-cell subsets from several donors. Of the eight sequenced donors, seven were found to be HCMV-seropositive and one was found to be HCMV-seronegative. All eight donors whose samples were sequenced were randomly selected healthy volunteers, three of them men and five women. Libraries were sequenced as 2 x 150 bp reads on Illumina HiSeq 2000/2500, MiSeq or NextSeq. What the work shows at the level of the full study, not this receptor alone: Those dominant clonotypes were again the most abundant among CD3+CD56-NKG2C+ cells in several donors, at about 25-60.1%. In roughly six donors, the dominant CD3+CD56+NKG2C+ clonotypes ranked among the top 10 CD8+ clonotypes, making up about 1.0-8% of CD8+ T cells. It remained unclear whether the expanded NKG2C-expressing T cell clones were specific for HCMV antigens.

Worth noting for this clonotype: It has no known antigen specificity.

Sequenced on an Illumina HiSeq 2000. 5'RACE template switching, by which a universal primer site and unique molecular identifiers were added, was used to make TCR beta cDNA libraries. cDNA synthesis was primed from the TCR beta constant segment and was followed by two successive PCR amplification steps. The paper's data handling went like this. Reads were demultiplexed and grouped by UMI with MIGEC, and clonotypes were assembled and quantified with MiTCR. To remove erroneous sequences, TCR cDNA sequences were retained only when supported by two or more reads. The tcR package was used for downstream repertoire analysis, and clonotypes were matched between fractions using CDR3 nucleotide sequence together with V segment. VDJmatch was used to annotate antigen specificity against VDJdb, with one amino acid substitution in CDR3 allowed. Once TCRdb had reprocessed the reads, it stored one entry per CDR3 protein sequence and supplied no DNA. None of the V and J calls come from the authors' own analysis; TCRdb made them. The sample table on file contains about 260,000 distinct CDR3 sequences. Roughly 0.4% of the sample belongs to the ten largest clones.

As encoded in the germline V gene, CDR1 is MNHEY while CDR2 is SVGAGI. The CDR3 contains 15 residues, cysteine and phenylalanine counted. The nucleotide record is missing. HCMV-specific IgG was detected in serum with a commercial ELISA kit to determine HCMV serostatus. Ficoll density gradient centrifugation was used to isolate peripheral blood mononuclear cells from blood. Material: blood T cells: a sorted CD56 or NKG2C T cell subset, CD4+ or CD8+ T cells, or bulk PBMC T cells (not recorded which). In this chain, TRBV6-5 is recombined with TRBJ1-6. The receptor comes from a man between 18 and 35 years old in good health. Donor details come from another sample of the same person, matched by shared clones. This receptor has the CDR3 CASSPRLVTSSPLHF.